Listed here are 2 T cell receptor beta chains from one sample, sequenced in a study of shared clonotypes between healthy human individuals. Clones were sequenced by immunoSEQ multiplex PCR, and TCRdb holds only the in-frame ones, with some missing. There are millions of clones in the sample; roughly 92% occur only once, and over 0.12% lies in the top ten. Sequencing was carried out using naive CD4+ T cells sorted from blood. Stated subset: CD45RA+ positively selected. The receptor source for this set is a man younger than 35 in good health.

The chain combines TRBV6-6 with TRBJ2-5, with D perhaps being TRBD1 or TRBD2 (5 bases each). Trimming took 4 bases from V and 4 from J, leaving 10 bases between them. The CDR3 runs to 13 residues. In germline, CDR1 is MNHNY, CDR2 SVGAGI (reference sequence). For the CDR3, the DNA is TGTGCCAGCAGTTCGGAGAGGGGAGAGACCCAGTACTTC. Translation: CASSSERGETQYF.

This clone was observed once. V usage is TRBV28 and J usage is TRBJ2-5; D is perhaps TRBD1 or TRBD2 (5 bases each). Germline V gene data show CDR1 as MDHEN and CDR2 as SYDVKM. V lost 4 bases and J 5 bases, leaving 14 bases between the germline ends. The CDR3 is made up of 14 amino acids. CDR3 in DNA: TGTGCCAGCAGTTGGGACGGGCCCGCCGAGACCCAGTACTTC. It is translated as CASSWDGPAETQYF.